Listed below are T cell receptor beta chains from one sample, sequenced in a study of OX40 agonist ivuxolimab in advanced cancers. Some clones are missing from TCRdb's copy, which holds only in-frame ones; the method was immunoSEQ multiplex PCR. The sample includes tens of thousands of clones, roughly nine tenths of them seen just once. The sample in question was CD4+ or CD8+ T cells sorted from blood, obtained in a trial of the OX40 agonist ivuxolimab. The receptors here all came from an adult with an advanced solid tumor such as melanoma, head and neck, liver or kidney cancer. Each CDR3 is given with its conserved first and last residue. The D gene is left open where the match is weak. The size of a clone is reported for some rows only, either as once, few or many, or as a class for expanded clones.

D gene	CDR3 length	V gene	J gene	clone size	CDR3 protein	CDR3 DNA
NA	14	TRBV2	TRBJ2-1	once	CASSEALATNEQFF	TGTGCCAGCAGTGAAGCGCTGGCTACCAATGAGCAGTTCTTC
NA	13	TRBV2	TRBJ2-3	NA	CASSALKTDTQYF	TGTGCCAGCAGTGCTCTCAAAACAGATACGCAGTATTTT
TRBD1	17	TRBV5-1	TRBJ1-2	NA	CASSPTGAPSTNYGYTF	TGCGCCAGCAGCCCTACAGGGGCTCCTTCTACTAACTATGGCTACACCTTC
TRBD2	17	TRBV5-1	TRBJ2-5	NA	CASSLVTSGAVEETQYF	TGCGCCAGCAGCTTGGTTACTAGCGGGGCCGTGGAAGAGACCCAGTACTTC
TRBD2	15	TRBV30	TRBJ2-5	NA	CAWSAGLAGLETQYF	TGTGCCTGGAGCGCGGGACTAGCGGGACTAGAGACCCAGTACTTC
NA	14	TRBV7-3	TRBJ2-2	NA	CASSLIGATGELFF	TGTGCCAGCAGCTTAATCGGGGCCACCGGGGAGCTGTTTTTT
NA	12	TRBV7-3	TRBJ2-2	NA	CASSLGTGELFF	TGTGCCAGCAGCTTGGGGACCGGGGAGCTGTTTTTT
NA	13	TRBV7-9	TRBJ2-5	NA	CASSLKKPRTQYF	TGTGCCAGCAGCTTAAAAAAACCCCGGACCCAGTACTTC
TRBD1	17	TRBV19	TRBJ2-7	NA	CASSIAYSGTGSYEQYF	TGTGCCAGTAGTATAGCCTATTCCGGGACAGGGTCCTACGAGCAGTACTTC
TRBD2	16	TRBV5-1	TRBJ2-2	NA	CASSPQAGASTGELFF	TGCGCCAGCAGCCCACAAGCGGGAGCATCCACCGGGGAGCTGTTTTTT
TRBD2	16	TRBV5-5	TRBJ2-2	NA	CASSLTQAGVTGELFF	TGTGCCAGCAGCCTTACCCAAGCGGGGGTCACCGGGGAGCTGTTTTTT
NA	17	TRBV14	TRBJ2-7	NA	CASSQEVSPGYSYEQYF	TGTGCCAGCAGCCAAGAAGTCTCGCCAGGGTACTCCTACGAGCAGTACTTC
TRBD1	16	TRBV10-2	TRBJ1-1	once	CASSEWAGGVNTEAFF	TGCGCCAGCAGTGAGTGGGCAGGGGGTGTGAACACTGAAGCTTTCTTT
TRBD1	16	TRBV6-1	TRBJ1-2	NA	CASSGQTGEYGYGYTF	TGTGCCAGCAGTGGACAGACAGGGGAGTATGGCTATGGCTACACCTTC
TRBD2	15	TRBV5-1	TRBJ2-5	NA	CASSLGLAVQETQYF	TGCGCCAGCAGCTTAGGACTAGCGGTACAAGAGACCCAGTACTTC
NA	13	TRBV7-8	TRBJ2-7	NA	CASSLTPRYEQYF	TGTGCCAGCAGCTTAACTCCCCGTTACGAGCAGTACTTC
TRBD1	20	TRBV28	TRBJ1-2	NA	CASSSPLTRWAGGGGYGYTF	TGTGCCAGCAGTTCCCCTTTAACCCGATGGGCAGGGGGTGGTGGCTATGGCTACACCTTC
NA	15	TRBV19	TRBJ2-5	NA	CASSIDFRRKETQYF	TGTGCCAGTAGTATAGACTTCCGCAGAAAAGAGACCCAGTACTTC
NA	15	TRBV5-4	TRBJ2-1	NA	CASSREVMDYREQFF	TGTGCCAGCAGCCGCGAGGTAATGGATTACAGAGAGCAGTTCTTC
NA	13	TRBV5-5	TRBJ1-4	NA	CASSSVGGEKLFF	TGTGCCAGCAGCTCCGTAGGGGGTGAAAAACTGTTTTTT
TRBD2	17	TRBV5-1	TRBJ2-1	NA	CASSSLASGRAGDEQFF	TGCGCCAGCAGCTCCCTGGCTAGCGGGAGGGCGGGGGATGAGCAGTTCTTC
TRBD2	15	TRBV5-4	TRBJ2-1	NA	CASSLGLAGGDEQFF	TGTGCCAGCAGCTTAGGACTAGCGGGAGGGGATGAGCAGTTCTTC
TRBD2	15	TRBV5-4	TRBJ2-1	NA	CASSLRGGLNNEQFF	TGTGCCAGCAGCTTGCGGGGGGGTTTGAACAATGAGCAGTTCTTC
NA	15	TRBV5-1	TRBJ2-1	NA	CASTPVPSSYNEQFF	TGCGCCAGCACCCCGGTCCCTAGCTCCTACAATGAGCAGTTCTTC
TRBD2	14	TRBV7-7	TRBJ2-3	NA	CASSLGLAADTQYF	TGTGCTAGCAGCCTGGGACTAGCTGCAGATACGCAGTATTTT
NA	15	TRBV19	TRBJ2-2	NA	CASSQQGRGPGELFF	TGTGCCAGTAGTCAACAGGGTCGGGGGCCCGGGGAGCTGTTTTTT
TRBD2	12	TRBV15	TRBJ2-7	NA	CATRGGSYEQYF	TGTGCCACCCGGGGAGGGTCCTACGAGCAGTACTTC
TRBD2	14	TRBV19	TRBJ2-3	NA	CASTSGGATDTQYF	TGTGCCAGTACTAGCGGGGGGGCGACAGATACGCAGTATTTT
TRBD2	15	TRBV6-5	TRBJ2-1	NA	CASSISGSSYNEQFF	TGTGCCAGCAGCATCAGCGGGAGCTCCTACAATGAGCAGTTCTTC
NA	12	TRBV10-1	TRBJ2-7	NA	CASSEQGTVQYF	TGCGCCAGCAGTGAGCAGGGGACGGTCCAGTACTTC
NA	13	TRBV4-1	TRBJ2-5	once	CASSHPIQETQYF	TGCGCCAGCAGCCACCCTATCCAAGAGACCCAGTACTTC
NA	12	TRBV5-5	TRBJ1-6	few	CASSLDSQSLHF	TGTGCCAGCAGCTTGGATTCCCAGTCCCTCCACTTT
NA	11	TRBV5-1	TRBJ2-3	NA	CASSFTDTQYF	TGCGCCAGCAGCTTCACAGATACGCAGTATTTT
NA	13	TRBV5-4	TRBJ1-1	NA	CASSWTVNTEAFF	TGTGCCAGCAGCTGGACAGTGAACACTGAAGCTTTCTTT
NA	11	TRBV20-1	TRBJ1-1	NA	CSAKTGSEAFF	TGCAGTGCTAAGACAGGATCTGAAGCTTTCTTT
TRBD1	14	TRBV16	TRBJ2-7	NA	CASSQWTGGYEQYF	TGTGCCAGCAGCCAATGGACAGGGGGCTACGAGCAGTACTTC
NA	15	TRBV6-5	TRBJ2-7	NA	CASSYTPGGGYEQYF	TGTGCCAGCAGTTACACCCCAGGGGGAGGGTACGAGCAGTACTTC
NA	12	TRBV4-3	TRBJ2-2	NA	CASSQDLRELFF	TGCGCCAGCAGCCAAGATTTGAGGGAGCTGTTTTTT
NA	15	TRBV9	TRBJ2-5	NA	CASSVAPSFQETQYF	TGTGCCAGCAGCGTAGCCCCTAGCTTCCAAGAGACCCAGTACTTC
NA	13	TRBV7-8	TRBJ1-1	few	CASSLSRNTEAFF	TGTGCCAGCAGCTTATCTAGGAACACTGAAGCTTTCTTT
NA	14	TRBV7-2	TRBJ2-7	NA	CASSLGVDLYEQYF	TGTGCCAGCAGCCTAGGGGTCGACCTCTACGAGCAGTACTTC
NA	11	TRBV18	TRBJ2-7	NA	CASSLGHEQYF	TGTGCCAGCTCACTGGGACACGAGCAGTACTTC
NA	14	TRBV11-1	TRBJ1-1	NA	CASSLQGWDTEAFF	TGTGCCAGCAGCCTACAGGGATGGGACACTGAAGCTTTCTTT
TRBD1	15	TRBV2	TRBJ2-7	NA	CASSEPGQGMDEQYF	TGTGCCAGCAGCGAACCGGGACAGGGTATGGACGAGCAGTACTTC
TRBD1	14	TRBV10-3	TRBJ2-7	NA	CASSTGGGSYEQYF	TGTGCCAGCTCGACAGGGGGCGGTTCCTACGAGCAGTACTTC
TRBD2	15	TRBV5-1	TRBJ2-7	NA	CASSLEGGLSYEQYF	TGCGCCAGCAGCTTGGAGGGAGGGTTGTCCTACGAGCAGTACTTC
TRBD1	14	TRBV7-8	TRBJ1-5	NA	CASSSQDRNQPQHF	TGTGCCAGCAGCTCCCAGGACAGGAATCAGCCCCAGCATTTT
NA	16	TRBV6-5	TRBJ2-1	NA	CASSYSTPAIRGLQFF	TGTGCCAGCAGTTACTCTACCCCCGCCATAAGGGGCCTCCAGTTCTTC
NA	15	TRBV9	TRBJ2-7	NA	CASSVGQDLTYEQYF	TGTGCCAGCAGCGTAGGGCAGGATTTAACCTACGAGCAGTACTTC